Below, 20 T cell receptor beta chains from the same sample are listed, as sequenced in a study of chemoradiotherapy in HPV16-positive cancers. Clones were sequenced by immunoSEQ multiplex PCR, and TCRdb holds only the in-frame ones, with some missing. The table includes tens of thousands of clones, roughly 94% detected once. The specimen was taken from a patient who underwent chemoradiotherapy. Receptors were obtained from a human donor with HPV-associated anogenital cancer.

The chain couples TRBV11-2 to TRBJ1-1, with 8 nucleotides matching TRBD1. V trimming: 2 bases; J trimming: 4 bases; junction bases outside the gene matches: 6. Per the germline V gene, CDR1 is SGHAT and CDR2 is FQNNGV. The CDR3 extends over 15 amino acids. DNA of the CDR3: TGTGCCAGCAGCTTACCTTCAGGGGGCGGCACTGAAGCTTTCTTT. Its translation is CASSLPSGGGTEAFF.

The genes are TRBV27 and TRBJ1-1; perhaps TRBD1 as D (5 bases). Trimming removed 1 base at V and 5 bases at J, with 11 bases between. Germline V gene sequence: CDR1 MNHEY, CDR2 SMNVEV (reference sequence). This CDR3 has 14 residues. As DNA, the CDR3 is TGTGCCAGCAGTTTATGGGGGGTGGGGACTGAAGCTTTCTTT. It translates to CASSLWGVGTEAFF.

J is TRBJ2-5 and V is TRBV28; D is undetermined. Trimming left V 3 bases short and J 5 bases short, with 13 bases between. The length of the CDR3 is 14 residues. In germline, CDR1 is MDHEN, CDR2 SYDVKM. Written as DNA, the CDR3 is TGTGCCAGCAGTTTTTTTCGGGTAGGGGAGACCCAGTACTTC. Translation gives CASSFFRVGETQYF.

This clone was detected once. This chain connects TRBV10-1 to TRBJ1-3; D unclear. The CDR3 length is 13 residues. Per germline, CDR1 WNHNN and CDR2 SYGVQD (reference sequence). The V end lost 6 bases, the J end lost 3 bases, and 9 bases lay between the germline ends. CDR3 protein: CASRETDGNTIYF. The CDR3 nucleotides read TGCGCCAGCAGGGAGACGGATGGAAACACCATATATTTT.

In DNA form, the CDR3 reads TGTGCCAGCAGCTTACATGACCCCCGGGATACGCAGTATTTT. Translation gives CASSLHDPRDTQYF. This chain links TRBV7-6 with TRBJ2-3; no clear D. The V end was cut by 2 bases, the J end by 6 bases, with 12 bases between. Germline CDR1 SGHVS, CDR2 FNYEAQ. The CDR3 extends over 14 amino acids.

The chain recombines TRBV6-1 with TRBJ2-5, with TRBD2 matching 8 bases. The CDR3 loop spans 14 amino acids. The germline V gene has CDR1 MNHNS and CDR2 SASEGT. Trimming took 6 bases from V and 5 from J; bases not matched to a gene: 8. The CDR3 loop reads CASRKRGFSETQYF. Here the CDR3 DNA reads TGTGCCAGCAGAAAGCGGGGGTTTTCGGAGACCCAGTACTTC.

This chain links TRBV5-4 with TRBJ2-7, with TRBD1 identical over 9 bases. The V gene end was trimmed by 2 bases and the J gene end by 3 bases; junction bases not matched to a gene: 6. The CDR3 runs to 15 residues. From germline, CDR1 is SGHNT and CDR2 YYREEE (reference sequence). Written as DNA, the CDR3 is TGTGCCAGCAGCTTCCATCCGGGACAGGGCTACGAGCAGTACTTC. As protein: CASSFHPGQGYEQYF.

The rearrangement joins TRBV9 to TRBJ2-1; the D is unclear. The V end was cut by 4 bases, the J end by 4 bases, with 9 bases between. CDR3 length: 13 amino acids. Looked up from germline, CDR1 is SGDLS and CDR2 is YYNGEE. The CDR3 region is CASSPDWYNEQFF. CDR3 sequence (DNA): TGTGCCAGCAGCCCAGACTGGTACAATGAGCAGTTCTTC.

V usage is TRBV5-1 and J usage is TRBJ2-1, with D perhaps being TRBD1 or TRBD2 (5 bases each). The CDR3 sequence is 14 residues long. The V and J ends lost 2 bases and 5 bases respectively, with 11 bases between them. Germline V gives CDR1 SGHRS, CDR2 YFSETQ. Here the CDR3 reads CASSLMGRDNEQFF. In nucleotides, the CDR3 is TGCGCCAGCAGCTTAATGGGGCGGGACAATGAGCAGTTCTTC.

The rearrangement uses TRBV5-1 and TRBJ2-5, with D perhaps assigned TRBD1 or TRBD2 (5 bases each). This CDR3 contains 13 residues. Germline lookup yields CDR1 SGHRS and CDR2 YFSETQ. Between the trimmed V and J ends, which lost 5 bases and 0 bases, there was a span of 8 bases. The CDR3 DNA reads TGCGCCAGCAGAGCGGACAACCAAGAGACCCAGTACTTC. Its translation: CASRADNQETQYF. The full variable domain, in which reference TRBV5-1 and TRBJ2-5 provide the parts outside the CDR3, is KAGVTQTPRYLIKTRGQQVTLSCSPISGHRSVSWYQQTPGQGLQFLFEYFSETQRNKGNFPGRFSGRQFSNSRSEMNVSTLELGDSALYLCASRADNQETQYFGPGTRLLVL.

The chain is built from TRBV7-2 and TRBJ1-5, with a weak D call TRBD1 (5 bases). V lost 1 base and J lost 6, with 13 bases in between. This CDR3 spans 15 amino acids. Germline assignment: CDR1 SGHTA and CDR2 FQGNSA. The CDR3 is CASSLDMGQGQPQHF. The CDR3 nucleotides read TGTGCCAGCAGCTTAGACATGGGGCAGGGTCAGCCCCAGCATTTT.

This rearrangement joins TRBV19 to TRBJ1-1; weak D call: TRBD1 (6 bases). V lost 7 bases, J lost 6 bases, and 9 bases lay in between. Germline lookup yields CDR1 LNHDA and CDR2 SQIVND (reference sequence). The CDR3 length is 11 residues. The CDR3 here is CASIRGSEAFF. CDR3 in DNA: TGTGCCAGTATCAGGGGATCTGAAGCTTTCTTT.

The chain joins TRBV2 to TRBJ1-2; no firm D call. The CDR3 runs 13 residues. The germline V gene has CDR1 SNHLY and CDR2 FYNNEI. With 2 bases removed from V and 12 bases from J, the gap between germline ends came to 16 bases. The CDR3 region is CASSENGGRKDTF. DNA of the CDR3: TGTGCCAGCAGTGAAAACGGCGGACGCAAGGACACCTTC.

The V and J genes are TRBV9 and TRBJ1-2; no firm D call. The CDR3 covers 15 residues. Trimming stripped 4 bases from V and 1 base from J, with 14 bases between. Germline assignment: CDR1 SGDLS and CDR2 YYNGEE. CDR3 in amino acids: CASSPRPIYNYGYTF. CDR3 nucleotides: TGTGCCAGCAGCCCTCGGCCGATTTATAACTATGGCTACACCTTC.

This chain joins TRBV28 and TRBJ1-2; D uncertain. The CDR3 is made up of 13 amino acids. The V and J ends lost 7 bases and 2 bases respectively, with 11 bases between them. CDR1 MDHEN and CDR2 SYDVKM come from the germline V gene. The DNA of the CDR3 is TGTGCCAGCACCCCCGGACTAAACTATGGCTACACCTTC. It is translated as CASTPGLNYGYTF.

The chain employs TRBV19 and TRBJ1-5; D is ambiguous. Trimming took 6 bases from V and 2 from J, leaving 8 bases between them. Germline V gene lookup returns CDR1 LNHDA and CDR2 SQIVND (reference sequence). The CDR3 spans 13 residues. CDR3 amino acids: CASRSTGNQPQHF. DNA of the CDR3: TGTGCCAGTAGATCGACGGGCAATCAGCCCCAGCATTTT.

The chain employs TRBV10-2 and TRBJ1-3, with 7 bases identical to TRBD1. V trimming: 3 bases; J trimming: 0 bases; junction bases outside the gene matches: 2. Germline CDR1 reads WSHSY; CDR2 reads SAAADI. CDR3 length: 15 residues. CDR3 in amino acids: CASSDQGGSGNTIYF. The CDR3 coding sequence is TGCGCCAGCAGTGATCAGGGGGGCTCTGGAAACACCATATATTTT.

The rearrangement links TRBV5-1 to TRBJ1-2; D might be TRBD1 (6 bases). The V end lost 1 base, the J end lost 4 bases, and 11 bases lay between the germline ends. The germline V gene has CDR1 SGHRS and CDR2 YFSETQ. This CDR3 comprises 14 residues. The CDR3 region is CASSLPDRVYGYTF. The CDR3 nucleotides read TGCGCCAGCAGCTTGCCGGACAGAGTCTATGGCTACACCTTC.

The genes are TRBV27 and TRBJ2-7, with D perhaps TRBD1 or TRBD2 (5 bases each). Germline assignment: CDR1 MNHEY and CDR2 SMNVEV (reference sequence). The CDR3 sequence is 15 residues long. Trimming removed 3 bases at V and 0 bases at J, with 12 bases between. CDR3 DNA sequence: TGTGCCAGCAGTTTTGGGGACGGTAGCTCCTACGAGCAGTACTTC. Encoded protein: CASSFGDGSSYEQYF.

This sequence joins TRBV7-9 and TRBJ2-1; the D gene is possibly TRBD1 (6 bases). Trimming took off 5 bases at V and 7 bases at J, with 24 bases between the two ends. CDR1 is SEHNR, CDR2 FQNEAQ, per germline (reference sequence). The CDR3 runs to 17 residues. The CDR3 sequence is CASSPHLNFRGTNEQFF. The CDR3 nucleotides read TGTGCCAGCAGCCCTCACCTCAACTTCAGAGGGACAAATGAGCAGTTCTTC.